Presented here are 32 T cell receptor beta chains from one specimen sequenced in a study of CD8+ T cells in alopecia areata (dated by TCRdb to about 2018). Receptor amplification or capture employed the immunoSEQ multiplex PCR assay. To provide template for TCR sequencing, every sample had RNA extracted and reverse transcribed into cDNA. TCRdb mirrors the immuneACCESS table, restricted to in-frame sequences. Some clones are absent from its copies; in checked studies, under half trace to an unresolved V gene, and the reason for the others is unknown. The sample contains fewer than 150,000 clones, roughly 80% of them found a single time. The ten largest clones capture 20% to 30% of the sample. Interpreted using the paper, the time point label stands for: 4 weeks on oral tofacitinib. In light of the paper, this sample's treatment or condition label describes: oral pan-JAK inhibitor, 5-10 mg twice daily.

The source was CD8+ T cells sorted from blood, collected at week 4, from a patient treated with tofacitinib. These receptor sequences come from a human donor with alopecia areata.

J is TRBJ2-7 and V is TRBV13; D is ambiguous. This CDR3 contains 15 residues. V was cut by 0 bases and J by 6 bases, with 15 bases left in between. Germline CDR1 and CDR2: PRHDT and FYEKMQ (reference sequence). CDR3 loop: CASSLGYQEWGEQYF. DNA of the CDR3: TGTGCCAGCAGCTTAGGGTACCAGGAATGGGGCGAGCAGTACTTC.

J is TRBJ2-3 and V is TRBV5-4, with D perhaps being TRBD1 or TRBD2 (5 bases each). Trimming removed 10 bases from V and 2 bases from J, with 8 bases in between. The germline gives CDR1 SGHNT, CDR2 YYREEE (reference sequence). This CDR3 contains 11 residues. The CDR3 protein is CAGGSTDTQYF. The CDR3 DNA is TGTGCCGGGGGATCCACAGATACGCAGTATTTT.

The rearrangement uses TRBV5-1 and TRBJ1-3; tentative D call: TRBD1 (5 bases). The CDR3 is made up of 15 amino acids. Trimming pared 3 bases from V and 2 bases from J, leaving 12 bases between. Germline CDR1 is SGHRS and CDR2 is YFSETQ. CDR3 sequence (DNA): TGCGCCAGCAGCTCGGGTCAGGGTCCTGGAAACACCATATATTTT. Its protein product is CASSSGQGPGNTIYF.

This clone appeared once. The rearrangement uses TRBV5-6 and TRBJ2-3; 9 nucleotides match TRBD1. V was clipped by 4 bases and J by 2 bases; unmatched bases: 11. CDR3 length equals 17 residues. Germline-derived CDR1 and CDR2 are SGHDT and YYEEEE. The CDR3, as DNA: TGTGCCAGCAGCCGCCCGGGACAGGGTTTGGTCACAGATACGCAGTATTTT. It specifies CASSRPGQGLVTDTQYF.

This chain uses TRBV29-1 with TRBJ2-2; no reliable D call. V was pared by 4 bases and J by 5 bases, with 8 bases between. The CDR3 contains 12 residues. Germline loops: CDR1 SQVTM, CDR2 ANQGSEA. CDR3 in amino acids: CSVGVGTGELFF. As DNA, the CDR3 is TGCAGCGTTGGGGTTGGGACCGGGGAGCTGTTTTTT.

The chain combines TRBV5-4 with TRBJ1-6; D is unclear. V lost 1 base to trimming and J lost 10 bases, with 15 bases between them. Germline-derived CDR1 and CDR2 are SGHNT and YYREEE (reference sequence). This CDR3 has 15 residues. The CDR3: CASSLNVSLNSPLHF. CDR3 bases: TGTGCCAGCAGCTTGAATGTATCCCTAAACTCACCCCTCCACTTT.

The chain employs TRBV7-9 and TRBJ2-7; no firm D call. Germline V gene data show CDR1 as SEHNR and CDR2 as FQNEAQ (reference sequence). V was trimmed by 5 bases and J by 7 bases, leaving 9 bases between them. The CDR3 runs 11 residues. This chain's CDR3 is CASSPGPEQYF. The CDR3 DNA reads as TGTGCCAGCAGCCCAGGACCGGAGCAGTACTTC.

J is TRBJ2-7 and V is TRBV2, with 8 bases that match TRBD2. The germline gives CDR1 SNHLY, CDR2 FYNNEI. The CDR3 sequence is 16 residues long. Trimming at V came to 2 bases and at J to 0 bases, leaving 6 bases not matched to a gene. CDR3 sequence (DNA): TGTGCCAGCAGTGAAAGTGGTAGCGGGGTCTCCTACGAGCAGTACTTC. Translating it yields CASSESGSGVSYEQYF.

V and J are TRBV27 and TRBJ2-7; 9 bases fit TRBD1. This CDR3 comprises 14 residues. Per the germline V gene, CDR1 is MNHEY and CDR2 is SMNVEV (reference sequence). V was pared by 8 bases and J by 2 bases, with 7 bases of the junction left unmatched. This CDR3 reads CASGEGQGAYEQYF. The CDR3 nucleotides are TGTGCCAGCGGAGAGGGACAGGGAGCCTACGAGCAGTACTTC.

CDR3 protein: CASSSTELRGGSYNEQFF. CDR3 DNA: TGTGCCAGCAGCTCGACAGAACTCAGGGGAGGCTCCTACAATGAGCAGTTCTTC. V is TRBV7-3 and J is TRBJ2-1; D could derive from TRBD1 or TRBD2 (6 bases each). Germline V lookup: CDR1 SGHTA, CDR2 FQGTGA. CDR3 size: 18 residues. Trimming took 4 bases from V and 0 from J, leaving 19 bases between them.

The genes are TRBV19 and TRBJ2-5; D gene unclear. The germline V gene has CDR1 LNHDA and CDR2 SQIVND (reference sequence). V was clipped by 4 bases and J by 5 bases, with 17 bases between them. The CDR3 length is 15 residues. The CDR3: CASSNAPDGEETQYF. The DNA of the CDR3 is TGTGCCAGTAGTAACGCCCCGGACGGCGAGGAGACCCAGTACTTC.

V and J are TRBV6-6 and TRBJ2-7, with 8 positions matching TRBD1. The germline V gene has CDR1 MNHNY and CDR2 SVGAGI (reference sequence). Trimming removed 0 bases from V and 6 bases from J; junction bases left unmatched: 4. The CDR3 totals 14 residues. The CDR3 bases are TGTGCCAGCAGTTACTCGGACGGGACAGGCGAGCAGTACTTC. Protein: CASSYSDGTGEQYF.

A word on this clone: The same CDR3 arises from other DNA sequences in this sample as well. This chain uses TRBV7-6 with TRBJ2-1; 14 positions match TRBD2. Germline CDR1 and CDR2: SGHVS and FNYEAQ. V shed 1 base, J shed 5 bases, and the junction held 1 base outside the gene matches. This CDR3 spans 16 amino acids. The CDR3 is CASSLGTSGGHNEQFF. CDR3 DNA sequence: TGTGCCAGCAGCTTAGGGACTAGCGGGGGGCACAATGAGCAGTTCTTC.

The chain links TRBV4-2 to TRBJ2-1; 10 nucleotides line up with TRBD2. V lost 4 bases to trimming and J lost 8 bases; unmatched junction nucleotides: 5. The germline V gene has CDR1 LGHNA and CDR2 YNFKEQ. The CDR3 extends over 14 amino acids. The CDR3 here is CASSLAGGVDEQFF. As DNA, the CDR3 is TGTGCCAGCAGCCTAGCGGGGGGAGTGGATGAGCAGTTCTTC.

This chain uses TRBV29-1 with TRBJ1-1; possible D gene TRBD1, 5 bases. Germline CDR1 reads SQVTM; CDR2 reads ANQGSEA. The V gene lost 8 bases and the J gene lost 0 bases, with 13 bases spanning the gap. The CDR3 contains 13 residues. CDR3 amino acids: CSSRRGMNTEAFF. CDR3 DNA: TGCAGCTCCCGGAGGGGAATGAACACTGAAGCTTTCTTT.

In regard to this clone: Distinct nucleotide sequences in the sample also encode this CDR3. The chain uses TRBV29-1 and TRBJ2-7; TRBD2 matches 9 bases. The CDR3 has 14 residues. V lost 3 bases to trimming and J lost 1 base; unmatched junction nucleotides: 4. Looked up from germline, CDR1 is SQVTM and CDR2 is ANQGSEA. This chain's CDR3 is CSVELAGGSYEQYF. DNA for the CDR3: TGCAGCGTTGAGCTGGCGGGGGGGTCCTACGAGCAGTACTTC.

In DNA, the CDR3 is TGTGCCAGCAGTGAGGGGTGGTACTATGGCTACACCTTC. It specifies CASSEGWYYGYTF. The rearrangement links TRBV25-1 to TRBJ1-2; unclear D gene. Germline lookup yields CDR1 MGHDK and CDR2 SYGVNS. The CDR3 extends over 13 amino acids. Trimming shortened V by 3 bases and J by 3 bases, and 8 bases separated the two germline ends.

V gene TRBV27 combines with J gene TRBJ2-5; D gene uncertain. Trimming took off 2 bases at V and 1 base at J, with 5 bases between the two ends. This CDR3 is built from 13 residues. In germline, CDR1 is MNHEY, CDR2 SMNVEV (reference sequence). Written as DNA, the CDR3 is TGTGCCAGCAGTTTAGGGTTCCAAGAGACCCAGTACTTC. Translation: CASSLGFQETQYF.

The chain combines TRBV30 with TRBJ2-1; 9 bases match TRBD2. This CDR3 is built from 14 residues. J gave up 5 bases and V 3 bases, and 5 bases lay outside the gene matches. Per the germline V gene, CDR1 is GTSNPN and CDR2 is SVGIG (reference sequence). The CDR3 DNA follows: TGTGCCTGGAGCAGGGCTAGCGGGGACAATGAGCAGTTCTTC. It is translated as CAWSRASGDNEQFF.

The J gene is TRBJ2-5, the V gene TRBV16; D is unresolved. TRBJ2-7 matches the DNA end more closely, so the J call is doubtful. CDR3 size: 12 residues. CDR1 KGHSY and CDR2 FQNENV come from the germline V gene. CDR3 DNA sequence: TGTGCCAGCAGCCAAATGGGCTACGAGCAGTACTTC. It translates to CASSQMGYEQYF.

V gene TRBV19 combines with J gene TRBJ2-7; no definite D call. From germline, CDR1 is LNHDA and CDR2 SQIVND (reference sequence). The CDR3 runs 14 residues. V was cut by 7 bases and J by 0 bases, with 13 bases left in between. Here the CDR3 reads CASKTSPSSYEQYF. DNA of the CDR3: TGTGCCAGTAAGACGTCCCCGAGCTCCTACGAGCAGTACTTC.

J is TRBJ2-7 and V is TRBV7-9; a weak D match, TRBD1 (6 bases). Trimming cost V 5 bases and J 2 bases, with 10 bases left between them. The CDR3 covers 13 residues. Germline V gives CDR1 SEHNR, CDR2 FQNEAQ (reference sequence). CDR3 nucleotides: TGTGCCAGCAGCCGGACAGAGACCTACGAGCAGTACTTC. It translates to CASSRTETYEQYF. The full variable domain, with the rest looked up from reference TRBV7-9 and TRBJ2-7, is DTGVSQNPRHKITKRGQNVTFRCDPISEHNRLYWYRQTLGQGPEFLTYFQNEAQLEKSRLLSDRFSAERPKGSFSTLEIQRTEQGDSAMYLCASSRTETYEQYFGPGTRLTVT.

The rearrangement links TRBV7-2 to TRBJ2-5; no reliable D call. The CDR3 length is 13 residues. Germline CDR1 and CDR2: SGHTA and FQGNSA. V gave up 2 bases and J gave up 2 bases, with 6 bases separating them. The CDR3 sequence is CASSLNLQETQYF. DNA for the CDR3: TGTGCCAGCAGCTTAAATTTACAAGAGACCCAGTACTTC.

This clone was detected a few times. In DNA form, the CDR3 reads TGTGCCAGCAGTTCCGGACTAGCGGGGGCGGGCGAGCAGTACTTC. This sequence encodes CASSSGLAGAGEQYF. The chain links TRBV6-5 to TRBJ2-7, with 13 bases identical to TRBD2. The CDR3 totals 15 residues. Germline trimming cut 4 bases from V and 6 bases from J; bases unmatched to any gene: 6. CDR1 and CDR2 from the germline V gene are MNHEY and SVGAGI.

J is TRBJ1-1 and V is TRBV7-3, with D possibly matching TRBD1 (5 bases). The CDR3 is 14 amino acids. Trimming removed 4 bases from V and 1 base from J, with 10 bases in between. Looked up from germline, CDR1 is SGHTA and CDR2 is FQGTGA. This CDR3 reads CASSSHGANTEAFF. DNA for the CDR3: TGTGCCAGCAGCTCCCATGGGGCGAACACTGAAGCTTTCTTT.

The CDR3 DNA is TGTGCCATCAGTGAGTGGGCTAGCAACACCGGGGAGCTGTTTTTT. Protein sequence: CAISEWASNTGELFF. The chain has TRBV10-3 and TRBJ2-2; D may be TRBD2 (5 bases). Germline V gives CDR1 ENHRY, CDR2 SYGVKD. V was trimmed by 1 base and J by 2 bases, leaving 8 bases between them. The CDR3 runs 15 residues.

This clone was picked up one time. The gene calls are TRBV4-1 and TRBJ2-7, with D possibly being TRBD2 (6 bases). Trimming removed 4 bases from V and 2 bases from J, with 15 bases in between. Germline CDR1 reads MGHRA; CDR2 reads YSYEKL. The CDR3 has 15 residues. The CDR3 loop is CASSPTGGGPYEQYF. The CDR3 DNA follows: TGCGCCAGCAGCCCGACGGGCGGAGGGCCCTACGAGCAGTACTTC.

The V gene is TRBV4-3, the J gene TRBJ2-5; the D is unclear. V was clipped by 0 bases and J by 5 bases, with 13 bases between them. The germline gives CDR1 LGHNA, CDR2 YSLEER. This CDR3 has 15 residues. The CDR3 here is CASSQDIGPRETQYF. Here the CDR3 DNA reads TGCGCCAGCAGCCAAGATATCGGCCCAAGGGAGACCCAGTACTTC.

This chain links TRBV13 with TRBJ2-7; TRBD1 matches 11 bases. The CDR3 totals 14 residues. The V segment lost 5 bases and the J segment 2 bases; nucleotides outside the gene matches: 2. Per the germline V gene, CDR1 is PRHDT and CDR2 is FYEKMQ (reference sequence). CDR3 in DNA: TGTGCCAGCAGCCTGGGACAGGGGGCCTACGAGCAGTACTTC. This sequence encodes CASSLGQGAYEQYF.

V usage is TRBV7-2 and J usage is TRBJ2-5; 9 bases are a match to TRBD1. This CDR3 comprises 15 residues. The germline V gene has CDR1 SGHTA and CDR2 FQGNSA. With 5 bases clipped from V and 5 bases from J, the junction kept 9 bases outside the gene matches. For the CDR3, the DNA is TGTGCCAGCAGCCCCACCTGGACAGGGGAGGAGACCCAGTACTTC. Its protein is CASSPTWTGEETQYF.

The gene calls are TRBV27 and TRBJ2-5, with D maybe TRBD1 (6 bases). This CDR3 region has 13 residues. Germline V CDR1 and CDR2: MNHEY, SMNVEV (reference sequence). With 5 bases removed from V and 8 bases from J, the gap between germline ends came to 15 bases. The chain's CDR3 is CASSPTLRGTQYF. The DNA for the CDR3 is TGTGCCAGCAGTCCCACCCTCAGGGGAACCCAGTACTTC.

The chain couples TRBV5-1 to TRBJ2-3, with a weak D call TRBD2 (5 bases). The CDR3 is 14 amino acids. V lost 8 bases to trimming and J lost 4 bases, with 17 bases between them. Per germline, CDR1 SGHRS and CDR2 YFSETQ. CDR3 loop: CASTPGVGADTQYF. The CDR3 region has the DNA TGCGCCAGTACTCCCGGGGTGGGCGCAGATACGCAGTATTTT.